Detailed here is one T cell receptor (beta chain). The protocol was immunoSEQ multiplex PCR, while the TCRdb copy is restricted to in-frame clones and leaves out a portion. The sample carries 180,000 or so clones, 60% to 85% recorded once. The data are from a study of blood T cell repertoires in COVID-19. This CDR3 is 17 amino acids long. The V gene end was trimmed by 1 base and the J gene end by 1 base; junction bases not matched to a gene: 6. Germline CDR1 is GTSNPN and CDR2 is SVGIG (reference sequence). The sample taken for sequencing was peripheral blood. The chain uses TRBV30 and TRBJ2-5; TRBD2 matches at 13 bases. This receptor was obtained from a woman aged 45-65 years with active or convalescent COVID-19. The CDR3 reads CAWSASRTSGGQETQYF. DNA of the CDR3: TGTGCCTGGAGTGCTTCCCGGACTAGCGGGGGCCAAGAGACCCAGTACTTC.